Listed below are T cell receptor beta chains from one sample, sequenced in a study of blood T cell repertoires in COVID-19. Only in-frame clones appear in the TCRdb table, and some are missing; sequencing was by immunoSEQ multiplex PCR. This table has 150,000 to 200,000 clones, more than 70% appearing once. Sequencing was performed on peripheral blood. Receptors originate from a human donor in a cohort sampled during active COVID-19. The CDR3 runs from the conserved cysteine through the conserved F or W. A D gene is named only where the DNA matches it firmly. Rows may omit the clone size; those that give it use once, few, many or a size class.

.	TRBJ2-3	.	TRBV5-1	TGCGCCAGCAGCTTAAATGGGGGGACAGATACGCAGTATTTT	CASSLNGGTDTQYF
.	TRBJ2-7	.	TRBV3-1/TRBV3-2	TGTGCCAGCAGCCAAGATGAGAAGTACGAGCAGTACTTC	CASSQDEKYEQYF
.	TRBJ2-7	.	TRBV6-5	TGTGCCAGCAGTATCGAGGGGAGGCACGAGCAGTACTTC	CASSIEGRHEQYF
.	TRBJ1-3	TRBD1	TRBV3-1/TRBV3-2	TGTGCCAGCAGCCTGGGGACAGCGACCTCTGGAAACACCATATATTTT	CASSLGTATSGNTIYF
.	TRBJ2-1	.	TRBV27	TGTGCCAGCAGTTTGATAGGACAGATCAATGAGCAGTTCTTC	CASSLIGQINEQFF
once	TRBJ2-7	.	TRBV5-8	TGTGCCAGCAGCTTGTTTAACTACCACGAGCAGTACTTC	CASSLFNYHEQYF
.	TRBJ2-4	TRBD1	TRBV27	TGTGCCAGCAGTAAGGACAGGGGGGAGGACATTCAGTACTTC	CASSKDRGEDIQYF
.	TRBJ1-1	.	TRBV4-1	TGCGCCAGCAGCCAAGGGGGCTGGAACACTGAAGCTTTCTTT	CASSQGGWNTEAFF
.	TRBJ2-7	.	TRBV21-1	TGTGCCAGCAGCATACGGACTAGCGGGAGCGTGGGCTACGAGCAGTACTTC	CASSIRTSGSVGYEQYF
.	TRBJ1-1	.	TRBV5-1	TGCGCCAGCAGCTTGCAGGGGACGTCGGGCACTGAAGCTTTCTTT	CASSLQGTSGTEAFF
.	TRBJ2-1	TRBD1	TRBV11-2	TGTGCCAGCAGCTTAGGTGGCAGGGGGTTCTACAATGAGCAGTTCTTC	CASSLGGRGFYNEQFF
.	TRBJ2-3	.	TRBV5-5	TGTGCCAGCAGCTTCTCGAGGCACTTGAGCACAGATACGCAGTATTTT	CASSFSRHLSTDTQYF
.	TRBJ2-2	.	TRBV6-7	TGTGCCAGCAACGGGGGAAACACCGGGGAGCTGTTTTTT	CASNGGNTGELFF
.	TRBJ2-7	.	TRBV5-4	TGTGCCAGAGACAGGTACTACGAGCAGTACTTC	CARDRYYEQYF
.	TRBJ2-7	TRBD2	TRBV12-5	TGTGCTAGTGGTTTGCTTGGCGGGGGATCCTACGAGCAGTACTTC	CASGLLGGGSYEQYF
.	TRBJ2-3	.	TRBV30	TGTGCCTGGAGCGAACTTTCTAGCACAGATACGCAGTATTTT	CAWSELSSTDTQYF
.	TRBJ2-7	TRBD1	TRBV5-1	TGCGCCAGCAGCTGGACCGGGACAGGAGCCTACGAGCAGTACTTC	CASSWTGTGAYEQYF
.	TRBJ2-5	.	TRBV5-1	TGCGCCAGCAGCTTGCAGGGGTCAGAGACCCAGTACTTC	CASSLQGSETQYF
.	TRBJ2-5	.	TRBV7-2	TGTGCCAGCAGCCAGACCCGCCTAGCCTACCAAGAGACCCAGTACTTC	CASSQTRLAYQETQYF
.	TRBJ1-1	.	TRBV7-9	TGTGCCAGCAGCTTCGCGACAGGGAACACTGAAGCTTTCTTT	CASSFATGNTEAFF
.	TRBJ1-2	.	TRBV24-1	TGTGCCACCAGTGTTTGGGGCGGCGGCTACACCTTC	CATSVWGGGYTF
.	TRBJ2-7	.	TRBV9	TGTGCCAGCAGCGTAGGTCCAGGGAATCCCTACGAGCAGTACTTC	CASSVGPGNPYEQYF
.	TRBJ1-4	.	TRBV5-1	TGCGCCAGCAGCTTGGACTACAGCCAGGGAGAAAAACTGTTTTTT	CASSLDYSQGEKLFF
.	TRBJ2-5	.	TRBV7-8	TGTGCCAGCAGCTTAGTACTAGCCCAAGAGACCCAGTACTTC	CASSLVLAQETQYF
.	TRBJ2-3	.	TRBV5-5	TGTGCCAGCAGTGTTTATAGCACAGATACGCAGTATTTT	CASSVYSTDTQYF
few	TRBJ2-5	.	TRBV7-2	TGTGCCAGCAGCTTTGGCTTCGGGGAGACCCAGTACTTC	CASSFGFGETQYF
once	TRBJ1-1	.	TRBV4-3	TGCGCCAGCAGCCAAGATGCGGGGTCGGACACTGAAGCTTTCTTT	CASSQDAGSDTEAFF
.	TRBJ1-1	TRBD1	TRBV6-5	TGTGCCAGCAGTATATACAGGGGGGCTAACACTGAAGCTTTCTTT	CASSIYRGANTEAFF
.	TRBJ2-3	TRBD2	TRBV24-1	TGTGCCACCAGTGATTTGGCACTAGCTTCCGGGGGGGGTACGCAGTATTTT	CATSDLALASGGGTQYF
.	TRBJ2-3	.	TRBV7-2	TGTGCCAGCAGCCTCGCTCTGGGAGGAAGCACAGATACGCAGTATTTT	CASSLALGGSTDTQYF
.	TRBJ2-5	TRBD1	TRBV19	TGTGCCAGCCGGGACAGGGCCGCCGTACGAGGGACCCAGTACTTC	CASRDRAAVRGTQYF
.	TRBJ2-7	.	TRBV4-1	TGCGCCAGCAGCGGGGGCAACGAGCAGTACTTC	CASSGGNEQYF
.	TRBJ1-6	.	TRBV4-1	TGCGCCAGCAGCCAAGATGAGGGTTCACCCCTCCACTTT	CASSQDEGSPLHF
.	TRBJ2-7	TRBD2	TRBV6-2/TRBV6-3	TGTGCCAGCAGTTTGACGGGGGGTCCCGCTCCCTACGAGCAGTACTTC	CASSLTGGPAPYEQYF
.	TRBJ2-5	TRBD1	TRBV10-1	TGCGCCAGCAGTGGTGACAGGGTTGGTGAGGAGACCCAGTACTTC	CASSGDRVGEETQYF
.	TRBJ2-3	TRBD2	TRBV7-9	TGTGCCAGCAGCACGGGACTAGACCCCACAGATACGCAGTATTTT	CASSTGLDPTDTQYF
.	TRBJ2-7	.	TRBV24-1	TGTGCCACCAGTGATCCCACAGGAGCGGGCGAGCAGTACTTC	CATSDPTGAGEQYF
.	TRBJ2-4	.	TRBV23-1	TGCGCCAGCAGTATTCCCGACACAGAGAACATTCAGTACTTC	CASSIPDTENIQYF
few	TRBJ2-1	TRBD2	TRBV27	TGTGCCAGCAGTTATCTAGCGGGGGGGAATGAGCAGTTCTTC	CASSYLAGGNEQFF
.	TRBJ2-7	TRBD1	TRBV5-1	TGCGCCAGCAGCTTTCGACAGGGCGACGAGCAGTACTTC	CASSFRQGDEQYF
once	TRBJ2-7	.	TRBV2	TGTGCCAGCATGGTCGGGGGAGGCGGCTACGAGCAGTACTTC	CASMVGGGGYEQYF
.	TRBJ1-2	TRBD1	TRBV19	TGTGCCAGTAGTACTTATGGACAGGGAAGGGGCTACACCTTC	CASSTYGQGRGYTF